This T cell receptor (beta chain) was identified in a study of technical replicates of blood from a few donors. The table came from immunoSEQ multiplex PCR; TCRdb's copy has only in-frame clones and leaves some out. The data hold under 95,000 clones, with 85% to 95% observed a single time. The sample comprised T cells isolated from PBMCs. The sequence came from a human donor in good health.

CDR3 sequence reads: CASRTSGNTDTQYF. The CDR3 coding sequence is TGTGCCAGCAGGACTAGCGGGAACACAGATACGCAGTATTTT. The J gene is TRBJ2-3, the V gene TRBV21-1; the table calls TRBD2, which could not be checked here. TRBV21-1 constitutes a pseudogene. This CDR3 contains 14 residues.